Below, 27 T cell receptor beta chains from the same sample are listed, as sequenced in a study of OX40 agonist ivuxolimab in advanced cancers. Generated by immunoSEQ multiplex PCR, the TCRdb table keeps only in-frame clones and is missing some. The sample shows tens of thousands of clones, 70% to 90% of them seen only once. Sequencing was performed on CD4+ or CD8+ T cells sorted from blood, taken in a trial of the OX40 agonist ivuxolimab. These receptors were collected from an adult with an advanced solid tumor such as melanoma, head and neck, liver or kidney cancer.

CDR3 protein: CASGLGQGRAGGETQYF. In nucleotides, the CDR3 is TGTGCTAGTGGTTTGGGACAGGGGAGAGCGGGGGGAGAGACCCAGTACTTC. J is TRBJ2-5 and V is TRBV12-5; D possibly corresponds to TRBD2 (9 bases). The germline V gene encodes CDR1 LGHNT and CDR2 FRNRAP. The CDR3 consists of 17 residues. The germline V and J ends were trimmed by 1 base and 4 bases, with 19 bases remaining between them.

V and J are TRBV28 and TRBJ1-2; D unclear. Looked up from germline, CDR1 is MDHEN and CDR2 is SYDVKM. This CDR3 region has 13 residues. Trimming cost V 2 bases and J 4 bases, with 8 bases left between them. The CDR3 here is CASSLRPPYGYTF. The CDR3, as DNA: TGTGCCAGCAGTTTAAGGCCACCCTATGGCTACACCTTC.

In DNA, the CDR3 is TGCGCCAGCAGCTTGGCAGGGGGCGGGAACACCGGGGAGCTGTTTTTT. Translated: CASSLAGGGNTGELFF. The chain uses TRBV5-1 and TRBJ2-2, with 8 bases that match TRBD1. The V gene's germline CDR1 is SGHRS and CDR2 YFSETQ. The ends lost 0 bases at V and 1 base at J; junction bases unmatched: 2. The CDR3 totals 16 residues.

V is TRBV6-5 and J is TRBJ2-2; D unclear. V lost 6 bases to trimming and J lost 3 bases, with 11 bases between them. Germline CDR1 is MNHEY and CDR2 is SVGAGI. The CDR3 totals 14 residues. CDR3 region: CASSKPWDTGELFF. The DNA of the CDR3 is TGTGCCAGCAGCAAGCCATGGGACACCGGGGAGCTGTTTTTT.

The rearrangement joins TRBV5-1 to TRBJ2-2; TRBD2 is a possible D gene (5 bases). CDR3 length: 14 residues. Germline V gives CDR1 SGHRS, CDR2 YFSETQ. Trimming pared 7 bases from V and 4 bases from J, leaving 14 bases between. The CDR3 is CASGRAEGTGELFF. For the CDR3, the DNA is TGCGCCAGCGGCCGGGCCGAGGGCACCGGGGAGCTGTTTTTT.

With respect to this clone: Additional DNA sequences in this sample encode the identical CDR3. The gene calls are TRBV7-2 and TRBJ2-1; 10 bases match TRBD2. Germline assignment: CDR1 SGHTA and CDR2 FQGNSA. After removal of 3 bases from V and 4 bases from J, the junction contained 3 bases not matched to a gene. CDR3 length equals 15 residues. CDR3 loop: CASSLASGGYNEQFF. CDR3 sequence (DNA): TGTGCCAGCAGCTTGGCTAGCGGGGGTTACAATGAGCAGTTCTTC.

The CDR3 is CASRFDRGNQPQHF. The CDR3 DNA is TGTGCCAGCAGATTCGACAGGGGCAATCAGCCCCAGCATTTT. This chain uses TRBV6-4 with TRBJ1-5; TRBD1 matches at 7 bases. The CDR3 is 14 residues long. Unmatched junction bases numbered 4, after V lost 6 bases and J lost 2 bases. CDR1 and CDR2 from the germline V gene are MRHNA and SNTAGT.

The chain employs TRBV11-2 and TRBJ2-7; 9 nucleotides match TRBD1. The CDR3 covers 15 residues. Looked up from germline, CDR1 is SGHAT and CDR2 is FQNNGV. J gave up 0 bases and V 5 bases, and 5 bases lay outside the gene matches. The CDR3 nucleotides are TGTGCCAGCAGCCTCTGGACAGGGGACTCCTACGAGCAGTACTTC. It specifies CASSLWTGDSYEQYF. Variable domain in full (rest from reference TRBV11-2 and TRBJ2-7): EAGVAQSPRYKIIEKRQSVAFWCNPISGHATLYWYQQILGQGPKLLIQFQNNGVVDDSQLPKDRFSAERLKGVDSTLKIQPAKLEDSAVYLCASSLWTGDSYEQYFGPGTRLTVT.

The chain carries TRBV5-4 and TRBJ2-7; no firm D call. The CDR3 is made up of 15 amino acids. Deletions cut 0 bases from V and 3 bases from J, with 13 bases between. The germline gives CDR1 SGHNT, CDR2 YYREEE (reference sequence). The CDR3 DNA reads TGTGCCAGCAGCTTGGCCGTCGGCGCGAGCTACGAGCAGTACTTC. Translated, it gives CASSLAVGASYEQYF.

The rearrangement joins TRBV6-7 to TRBJ1-6; perhaps TRBD1 as D (5 bases). TRBV6-7 has ORF status, its function being uncertain. V lost 7 bases to trimming and J lost 0 bases, with 22 bases between them. This CDR3 is 19 amino acids long. Written as DNA, the CDR3 is TGTGCCAGCAAAAAGCGGGGGTTCAGTGGTAGCTCCTATAATTCACCCCTCCACTTT. This codes for CASKKRGFSGSSYNSPLHF.

The rearrangement uses TRBV5-6 and TRBJ2-1, with a possible D match to TRBD1 (6 bases). With 0 bases removed from V and 9 bases from J, the gap between germline ends came to 13 bases. The CDR3 runs 14 residues. Germline-derived CDR1 and CDR2 are SGHDT and YYEEEE. The CDR3 loop reads CASSLGLQGSEQFF. For the CDR3, the DNA is TGTGCCAGCAGCTTGGGGTTACAGGGAAGTGAGCAGTTCTTC. Combining the CDR3 with reference TRBV5-6 and TRBJ2-1 gives the whole variable domain DAGVTQSPTHLIKTRGQQVTLRCSPKSGHDTVSWYQQALGQGPQFIFQYYEEEERQRGNFPDRFSGHQFPNYSSELNVNALLLGDSALYLCASSLGLQGSEQFFGPGTRLTVL.

The rearrangement links TRBV18 to TRBJ1-1; TRBD1 is a possible D gene (6 bases). The length of the CDR3 is 12 residues. V was trimmed by 3 bases and J by 7 bases, leaving 9 bases between them. Germline values: CDR1 KGHSH, CDR2 LQKENI. This CDR3 reads CASSPQQGEAFF. The CDR3 DNA reads as TGTGCCAGCTCACCGCAACAGGGTGAAGCTTTCTTT.

A few counts support this clone. Different DNA sequences within this sample yield the same CDR3. The chain employs TRBV11-2 and TRBJ1-1; D remains ambiguous. The CDR3 is 13 residues long. Between the trimmed V and J ends, which lost 1 base and 1 base, there was a span of 4 bases. Germline V CDR1 and CDR2: SGHAT, FQNNGV. The DNA for the CDR3 is TGTGCCAGCAGCTTAGGGGCGAACACTGAAGCTTTCTTT. Its protein product is CASSLGANTEAFF. The entire variable domain, with the rest obtained from reference TRBV11-2 and TRBJ1-1, is as follows: EAGVAQSPRYKIIEKRQSVAFWCNPISGHATLYWYQQILGQGPKLLIQFQNNGVVDDSQLPKDRFSAERLKGVDSTLKIQPAKLEDSAVYLCASSLGANTEAFFGQGTRLTVV.

V is TRBV30 and J is TRBJ1-2, with D possibly being TRBD1 (5 bases). Germline V gives CDR1 GTSNPN, CDR2 SVGIG (reference sequence). Trimming removed 5 bases at V and 8 bases at J, with 9 bases between. This CDR3 is built from 10 residues. The CDR3 nucleotides read TGTGCCTGGCTCAGGGACGGCTACACCTTC. This codes for CAWLRDGYTF.

This rearrangement joins TRBV6-5 to TRBJ1-6; D possibly corresponds to TRBD1 (5 bases). Germline CDR1 and CDR2: MNHEY and SVGAGI. CDR3 length: 14 residues. The V gene lost 2 bases and the J gene lost 14 bases, with 16 bases spanning the gap. The CDR3 DNA reads as TGTGCCAGCAGTTACCGCGGGGGATTGGTGACCCTCCACTTT. Its translation: CASSYRGGLVTLHF.

This chain connects TRBV2 to TRBJ2-7; 7 bases are shared with TRBD1. The CDR3 spans 12 residues. V shed 10 bases and J 7 bases; nucleotides not matched to a gene: 10. Per germline, CDR1 SNHLY and CDR2 FYNNEI. CDR3 in amino acids: CATMEQGKEQYF. The CDR3 bases are TGTGCCACAATGGAACAGGGGAAAGAGCAGTACTTC.

V gene TRBV27 combines with J gene TRBJ2-2; TRBD1 aligns across 10 bases. CDR1 MNHEY and CDR2 SMNVEV come from the germline V gene (reference sequence). The V and J ends lost 8 bases and 4 bases, in that order; junction bases with no gene match: 4. This CDR3 comprises 14 residues. The CDR3 coding sequence is TGTGCCAGCCGACAGGGGGCAGGCACCGGGGAGCTGTTTTTT. It translates to CASRQGAGTGELFF.

In DNA form, the CDR3 reads TGTGCCAGTAGTCCCCGGAGTAGGGAGACCCAGTACTTC. It yields the protein CASSPRSRETQYF. The V gene is TRBV19, the J gene TRBJ2-5, with D unresolved. This CDR3 region has 13 residues. The germline gives CDR1 LNHDA, CDR2 SQIVND (reference sequence). The germline V and J ends were trimmed by 5 bases and 5 bases, with 12 bases remaining between them.

V usage is TRBV18 and J usage is TRBJ1-2; the match to TRBD1 covers 7 bases. The CDR3 extends over 16 amino acids. V lost 3 bases to trimming and J lost 6 bases; unmatched junction nucleotides: 13. Germline V gives CDR1 KGHSH, CDR2 LQKENI. In DNA form, the CDR3 reads TGTGCCAGCTCACCCAACAACGACAGGGCGGCGGATGGCTACACCTTC. The encoded protein is CASSPNNDRAADGYTF.

V usage is TRBV2 and J usage is TRBJ1-1; 8 bases fit TRBD1. V was clipped by 4 bases and J by 4 bases; unmatched bases: 5. From germline, CDR1 is SNHLY and CDR2 FYNNEI. The CDR3 covers 14 residues. CDR3 bases: TGTGCCAGCAGTGCCACAGGGGGAGTCACTGAAGCTTTCTTT. Amino acid sequence: CASSATGGVTEAFF.

The V call is TRBV4-1, the J call TRBJ2-7, with D unclear. From germline, CDR1 is MGHRA and CDR2 YSYEKL. This CDR3 has 18 residues. The V and J ends lost 0 bases and 3 bases respectively, with 21 bases between them. The CDR3 reads CASSQDFQQRQTNYEQYF. The CDR3 DNA reads TGCGCCAGCAGCCAAGATTTCCAGCAGCGCCAAACGAACTACGAGCAGTACTTC.

The chain uses TRBV18 and TRBJ1-6; 7 bases fit TRBD1. The V gene's germline CDR1 is KGHSH and CDR2 LQKENI. V lost 2 bases and J lost 8; bases outside the gene matches: 12. The CDR3 runs 17 residues. The CDR3 sequence is CASSPAPGGAGDSPLHF. CDR3 nucleotides: TGTGCCAGCTCACCAGCCCCAGGGGGGGCTGGAGATTCACCCCTCCACTTT.

The chain is built from TRBV2 and TRBJ2-3; 14 bases map to TRBD2. Germline values: CDR1 SNHLY, CDR2 FYNNEI. The junction had 7 bases not matched to a gene; V was cut back by 4 bases and J by 7 bases. This CDR3 contains 16 residues. In nucleotides, the CDR3 is TGTGCCAGCAGTGTCGGAGGACTAGCGGGGGGAAATACGCAGTATTTT. Amino acid sequence: CASSVGGLAGGNTQYF.

CDR3 protein: CASSDYETQYF. The CDR3 nucleotides read TGCGCCAGCAGTGACTATGAGACCCAGTACTTC. V usage is TRBV10-2 and J usage is TRBJ2-5; no clear D. The V end lost 3 bases, the J end lost 5 bases, and 4 bases lay between the germline ends. The CDR3 contains 11 residues. Germline CDR1 WSHSY, CDR2 SAAADI.

The chain employs TRBV7-8 and TRBJ2-3, with TRBD2 identical over 9 bases. Germline CDR1 and CDR2: SGHVS and FQNEAQ. There are 18 residues in the CDR3. The V segment lost 2 bases and the J segment 0 bases; nucleotides outside the gene matches: 9. The CDR3 sequence: CASSLTAGGGYSTDTQYF. The CDR3 region has the DNA TGTGCCAGCAGCTTAACAGCGGGGGGAGGATATAGCACAGATACGCAGTATTTT.

The J gene is TRBJ2-1, the V gene TRBV28, with 10 bases identical to TRBD1. Trimming removed 4 bases from V and 4 bases from J; junction bases left unmatched: 13. The V gene's germline CDR1 is MDHEN and CDR2 SYDVKM. This CDR3 is built from 18 residues. The CDR3 nucleotides read TGTGCCAGCAGTTCCGAGAGGTATCGGGACAGGGGATACAATGAGCAGTTCTTC. It translates to CASSSERYRDRGYNEQFF. Full variable domain (rest looked up from reference TRBV28 and TRBJ2-1): DVKVTQSSRYLVKRTGEKVFLECVQDMDHENMFWYRQDPGLGLRLIYFSYDVKMKEKGDIPEGYSVSREKKERFSLILESASTNQTSMYLCASSSERYRDRGYNEQFFGPGTRLTVL.

The J gene is TRBJ1-1, the V gene TRBV6-1; D ambiguous. Trimming pared 9 bases from V and 0 bases from J, leaving 8 bases between. The CDR3 has 12 amino acids. Germline CDR1 is MNHNS and CDR2 is SASEGT. CDR3 in DNA: TGTGCCAGTCTGCTCCTGAACACTGAAGCTTTCTTT. This gives the protein CASLLLNTEAFF.